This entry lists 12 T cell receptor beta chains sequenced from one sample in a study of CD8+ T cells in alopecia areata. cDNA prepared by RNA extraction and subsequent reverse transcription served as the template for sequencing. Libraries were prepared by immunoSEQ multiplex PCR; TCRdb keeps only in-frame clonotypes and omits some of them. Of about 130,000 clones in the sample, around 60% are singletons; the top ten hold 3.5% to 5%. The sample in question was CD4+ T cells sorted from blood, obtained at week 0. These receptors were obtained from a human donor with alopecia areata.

The CDR3 DNA reads as TGCGCCAGCAGCCCGGACAGCCACAATCAGCCCCAGCATTTT. Protein product: CASSPDSHNQPQHF. The chain uses TRBV5-1 and TRBJ1-5; tentatively, D is TRBD1 (6 bases). CDR3 length: 14 residues. Trimming took 4 bases from V and 3 from J, leaving 11 bases between them. The germline gives CDR1 SGHRS, CDR2 YFSETQ.

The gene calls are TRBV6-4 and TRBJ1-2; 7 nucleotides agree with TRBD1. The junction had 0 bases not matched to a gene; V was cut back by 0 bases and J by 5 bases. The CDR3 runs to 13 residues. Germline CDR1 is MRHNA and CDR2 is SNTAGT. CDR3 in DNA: TGTGCCAGCAGTGACTCGACAGGGTATGGCTACACCTTC. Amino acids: CASSDSTGYGYTF.

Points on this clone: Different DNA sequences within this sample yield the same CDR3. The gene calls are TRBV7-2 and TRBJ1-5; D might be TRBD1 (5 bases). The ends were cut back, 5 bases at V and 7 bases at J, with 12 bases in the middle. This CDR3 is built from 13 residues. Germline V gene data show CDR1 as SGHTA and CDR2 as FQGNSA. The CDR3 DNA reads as TGTGCCAGCAGCCCTAGGGGAGGCCAGCCCCAGCATTTT. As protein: CASSPRGGQPQHF. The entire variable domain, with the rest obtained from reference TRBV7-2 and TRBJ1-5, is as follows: GAGVSQSPSNKVTEKGKDVELRCDPISGHTALYWYRQSLGQGLEFLIYFQGNSAPDKSGLPSDRFSAERTGGSVSTLTIQRTQQEDSAVYLCASSPRGGQPQHFGDGTRLSIL.

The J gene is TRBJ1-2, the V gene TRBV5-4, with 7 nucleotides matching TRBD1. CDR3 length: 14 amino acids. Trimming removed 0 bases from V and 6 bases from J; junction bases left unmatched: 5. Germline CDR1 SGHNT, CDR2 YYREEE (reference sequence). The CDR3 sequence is CASSLARQGHGYTF. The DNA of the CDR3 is TGTGCCAGCAGCTTGGCCCGACAGGGCCATGGCTACACCTTC. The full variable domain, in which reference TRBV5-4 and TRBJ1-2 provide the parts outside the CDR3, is ETGVTQSPTHLIKTRGQQVTLRCSSQSGHNTVSWYQQALGQGPQFIFQYYREEENGRGNFPPRFSGLQFPNYSSELNVNALELDDSALYLCASSLARQGHGYTFGSGTRLTVV.

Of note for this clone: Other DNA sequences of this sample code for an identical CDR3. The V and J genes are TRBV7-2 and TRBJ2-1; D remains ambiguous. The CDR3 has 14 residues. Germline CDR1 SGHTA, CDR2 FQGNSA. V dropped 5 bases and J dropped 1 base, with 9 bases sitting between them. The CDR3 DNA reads TGTGCCAGCAGCCTGGAGTTATCCTACAATGAGCAGTTCTTC. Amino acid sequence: CASSLELSYNEQFF.

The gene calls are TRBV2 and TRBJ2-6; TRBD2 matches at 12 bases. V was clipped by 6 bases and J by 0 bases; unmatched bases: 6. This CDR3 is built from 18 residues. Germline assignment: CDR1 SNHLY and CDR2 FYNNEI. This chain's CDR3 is CASRRTSGAYSGANVLTF. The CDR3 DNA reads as TGTGCCAGCAGGAGGACTAGCGGGGCCTACTCTGGGGCCAACGTCCTGACTTTC.

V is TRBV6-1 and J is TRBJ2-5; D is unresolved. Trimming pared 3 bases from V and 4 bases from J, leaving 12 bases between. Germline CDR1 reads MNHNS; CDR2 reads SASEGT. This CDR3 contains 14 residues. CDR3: CASSEDGLGETQYF. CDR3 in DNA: TGTGCCAGCAGTGAGGACGGGCTAGGAGAGACCCAGTACTTC.

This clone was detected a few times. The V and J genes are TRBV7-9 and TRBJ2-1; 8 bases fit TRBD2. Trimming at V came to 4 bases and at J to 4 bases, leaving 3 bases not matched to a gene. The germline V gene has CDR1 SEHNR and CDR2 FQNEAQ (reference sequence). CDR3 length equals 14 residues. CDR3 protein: CASSSQREYNEQFF. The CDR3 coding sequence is TGTGCCAGCAGCTCCCAGCGGGAGTACAATGAGCAGTTCTTC.

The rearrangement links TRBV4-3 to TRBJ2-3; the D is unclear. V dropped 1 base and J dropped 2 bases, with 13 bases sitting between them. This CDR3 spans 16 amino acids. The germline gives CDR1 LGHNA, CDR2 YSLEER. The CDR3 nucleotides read TGCGCCAGCAGCCAAGCCCTCATCGGTCCCACAGATACGCAGTATTTT. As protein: CASSQALIGPTDTQYF.

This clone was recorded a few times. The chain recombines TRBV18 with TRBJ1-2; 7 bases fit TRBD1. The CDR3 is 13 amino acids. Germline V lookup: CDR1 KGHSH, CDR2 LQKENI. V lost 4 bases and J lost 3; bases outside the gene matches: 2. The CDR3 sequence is CASSRGQHYGYTF. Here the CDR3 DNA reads TGTGCCAGCTCACGGGGACAGCACTATGGCTACACCTTC.

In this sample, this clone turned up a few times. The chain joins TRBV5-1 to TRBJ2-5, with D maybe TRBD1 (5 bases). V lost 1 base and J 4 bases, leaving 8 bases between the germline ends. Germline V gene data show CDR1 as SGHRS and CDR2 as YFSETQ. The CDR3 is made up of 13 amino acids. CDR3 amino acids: CASSLWGSETQYF. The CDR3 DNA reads TGCGCCAGCAGCTTGTGGGGCTCAGAGACCCAGTACTTC.

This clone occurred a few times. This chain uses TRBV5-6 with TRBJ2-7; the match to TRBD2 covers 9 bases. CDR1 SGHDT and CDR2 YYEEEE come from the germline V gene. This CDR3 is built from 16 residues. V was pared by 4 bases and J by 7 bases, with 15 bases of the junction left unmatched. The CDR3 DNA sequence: TGTGCCAGCAGCGCCGTGGTAGCGGGAGCCGGGGGGGAGCAGTACTTC. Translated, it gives CASSAVVAGAGGEQYF.